The clone carrying this T cell receptor (beta chain) was found a few times. Its antigen is as yet unknown. This sample stems from a study of early T cells in non-severe SARS-CoV-2 infection. Across the study: The chains were unpaired, and the sequenced material was bulk RNA from unsorted whole blood.

Individual cDNA molecules received unique molecular identifiers during library preparation. A single record per CDR3 protein comes from TCRdb applying MiXCR to the 5' RACE reads. The sample includes about 44,000 distinct CDR3 sequences, about 25% of them seen just once. Study-level points and caveats: Sequences matched to VDJdb favored anti-spike CD8 responses, while private and CD4 specificities were missed.

This CDR3 region has 14 residues. V was pared by 4 bases and J by 6 bases, with 5 bases of the junction left unmatched. Looked up from germline, CDR1 is KGHSH and CDR2 is LQKENI. Sequencing was performed on whole blood, taken at baseline. This receptor was identified in an adult who was a healthcare worker with PCR-confirmed SARS-CoV-2 infection or an uninfected control (not recorded which). This chain links TRBV18 with TRBJ2-7; 11 bases map to TRBD1. CDR3: CASSLRDRGTEQYF. The CDR3 DNA reads as TGTGCCAGCTCACTCCGGGACAGGGGGACCGAGCAGTACTTC. Full variable domain (outside the CDR3, taken from reference TRBV18 and TRBJ2-7): NAGVMQNPRHLVRRRGQEARLRCSPMKGHSHVYWYRQLPEEGLKFMVYLQKENIIDESGMPKERFSAEFPKEGPSILRIQQVVRGDSAAYFCASSLRDRGTEQYFGPGTRLTVT.